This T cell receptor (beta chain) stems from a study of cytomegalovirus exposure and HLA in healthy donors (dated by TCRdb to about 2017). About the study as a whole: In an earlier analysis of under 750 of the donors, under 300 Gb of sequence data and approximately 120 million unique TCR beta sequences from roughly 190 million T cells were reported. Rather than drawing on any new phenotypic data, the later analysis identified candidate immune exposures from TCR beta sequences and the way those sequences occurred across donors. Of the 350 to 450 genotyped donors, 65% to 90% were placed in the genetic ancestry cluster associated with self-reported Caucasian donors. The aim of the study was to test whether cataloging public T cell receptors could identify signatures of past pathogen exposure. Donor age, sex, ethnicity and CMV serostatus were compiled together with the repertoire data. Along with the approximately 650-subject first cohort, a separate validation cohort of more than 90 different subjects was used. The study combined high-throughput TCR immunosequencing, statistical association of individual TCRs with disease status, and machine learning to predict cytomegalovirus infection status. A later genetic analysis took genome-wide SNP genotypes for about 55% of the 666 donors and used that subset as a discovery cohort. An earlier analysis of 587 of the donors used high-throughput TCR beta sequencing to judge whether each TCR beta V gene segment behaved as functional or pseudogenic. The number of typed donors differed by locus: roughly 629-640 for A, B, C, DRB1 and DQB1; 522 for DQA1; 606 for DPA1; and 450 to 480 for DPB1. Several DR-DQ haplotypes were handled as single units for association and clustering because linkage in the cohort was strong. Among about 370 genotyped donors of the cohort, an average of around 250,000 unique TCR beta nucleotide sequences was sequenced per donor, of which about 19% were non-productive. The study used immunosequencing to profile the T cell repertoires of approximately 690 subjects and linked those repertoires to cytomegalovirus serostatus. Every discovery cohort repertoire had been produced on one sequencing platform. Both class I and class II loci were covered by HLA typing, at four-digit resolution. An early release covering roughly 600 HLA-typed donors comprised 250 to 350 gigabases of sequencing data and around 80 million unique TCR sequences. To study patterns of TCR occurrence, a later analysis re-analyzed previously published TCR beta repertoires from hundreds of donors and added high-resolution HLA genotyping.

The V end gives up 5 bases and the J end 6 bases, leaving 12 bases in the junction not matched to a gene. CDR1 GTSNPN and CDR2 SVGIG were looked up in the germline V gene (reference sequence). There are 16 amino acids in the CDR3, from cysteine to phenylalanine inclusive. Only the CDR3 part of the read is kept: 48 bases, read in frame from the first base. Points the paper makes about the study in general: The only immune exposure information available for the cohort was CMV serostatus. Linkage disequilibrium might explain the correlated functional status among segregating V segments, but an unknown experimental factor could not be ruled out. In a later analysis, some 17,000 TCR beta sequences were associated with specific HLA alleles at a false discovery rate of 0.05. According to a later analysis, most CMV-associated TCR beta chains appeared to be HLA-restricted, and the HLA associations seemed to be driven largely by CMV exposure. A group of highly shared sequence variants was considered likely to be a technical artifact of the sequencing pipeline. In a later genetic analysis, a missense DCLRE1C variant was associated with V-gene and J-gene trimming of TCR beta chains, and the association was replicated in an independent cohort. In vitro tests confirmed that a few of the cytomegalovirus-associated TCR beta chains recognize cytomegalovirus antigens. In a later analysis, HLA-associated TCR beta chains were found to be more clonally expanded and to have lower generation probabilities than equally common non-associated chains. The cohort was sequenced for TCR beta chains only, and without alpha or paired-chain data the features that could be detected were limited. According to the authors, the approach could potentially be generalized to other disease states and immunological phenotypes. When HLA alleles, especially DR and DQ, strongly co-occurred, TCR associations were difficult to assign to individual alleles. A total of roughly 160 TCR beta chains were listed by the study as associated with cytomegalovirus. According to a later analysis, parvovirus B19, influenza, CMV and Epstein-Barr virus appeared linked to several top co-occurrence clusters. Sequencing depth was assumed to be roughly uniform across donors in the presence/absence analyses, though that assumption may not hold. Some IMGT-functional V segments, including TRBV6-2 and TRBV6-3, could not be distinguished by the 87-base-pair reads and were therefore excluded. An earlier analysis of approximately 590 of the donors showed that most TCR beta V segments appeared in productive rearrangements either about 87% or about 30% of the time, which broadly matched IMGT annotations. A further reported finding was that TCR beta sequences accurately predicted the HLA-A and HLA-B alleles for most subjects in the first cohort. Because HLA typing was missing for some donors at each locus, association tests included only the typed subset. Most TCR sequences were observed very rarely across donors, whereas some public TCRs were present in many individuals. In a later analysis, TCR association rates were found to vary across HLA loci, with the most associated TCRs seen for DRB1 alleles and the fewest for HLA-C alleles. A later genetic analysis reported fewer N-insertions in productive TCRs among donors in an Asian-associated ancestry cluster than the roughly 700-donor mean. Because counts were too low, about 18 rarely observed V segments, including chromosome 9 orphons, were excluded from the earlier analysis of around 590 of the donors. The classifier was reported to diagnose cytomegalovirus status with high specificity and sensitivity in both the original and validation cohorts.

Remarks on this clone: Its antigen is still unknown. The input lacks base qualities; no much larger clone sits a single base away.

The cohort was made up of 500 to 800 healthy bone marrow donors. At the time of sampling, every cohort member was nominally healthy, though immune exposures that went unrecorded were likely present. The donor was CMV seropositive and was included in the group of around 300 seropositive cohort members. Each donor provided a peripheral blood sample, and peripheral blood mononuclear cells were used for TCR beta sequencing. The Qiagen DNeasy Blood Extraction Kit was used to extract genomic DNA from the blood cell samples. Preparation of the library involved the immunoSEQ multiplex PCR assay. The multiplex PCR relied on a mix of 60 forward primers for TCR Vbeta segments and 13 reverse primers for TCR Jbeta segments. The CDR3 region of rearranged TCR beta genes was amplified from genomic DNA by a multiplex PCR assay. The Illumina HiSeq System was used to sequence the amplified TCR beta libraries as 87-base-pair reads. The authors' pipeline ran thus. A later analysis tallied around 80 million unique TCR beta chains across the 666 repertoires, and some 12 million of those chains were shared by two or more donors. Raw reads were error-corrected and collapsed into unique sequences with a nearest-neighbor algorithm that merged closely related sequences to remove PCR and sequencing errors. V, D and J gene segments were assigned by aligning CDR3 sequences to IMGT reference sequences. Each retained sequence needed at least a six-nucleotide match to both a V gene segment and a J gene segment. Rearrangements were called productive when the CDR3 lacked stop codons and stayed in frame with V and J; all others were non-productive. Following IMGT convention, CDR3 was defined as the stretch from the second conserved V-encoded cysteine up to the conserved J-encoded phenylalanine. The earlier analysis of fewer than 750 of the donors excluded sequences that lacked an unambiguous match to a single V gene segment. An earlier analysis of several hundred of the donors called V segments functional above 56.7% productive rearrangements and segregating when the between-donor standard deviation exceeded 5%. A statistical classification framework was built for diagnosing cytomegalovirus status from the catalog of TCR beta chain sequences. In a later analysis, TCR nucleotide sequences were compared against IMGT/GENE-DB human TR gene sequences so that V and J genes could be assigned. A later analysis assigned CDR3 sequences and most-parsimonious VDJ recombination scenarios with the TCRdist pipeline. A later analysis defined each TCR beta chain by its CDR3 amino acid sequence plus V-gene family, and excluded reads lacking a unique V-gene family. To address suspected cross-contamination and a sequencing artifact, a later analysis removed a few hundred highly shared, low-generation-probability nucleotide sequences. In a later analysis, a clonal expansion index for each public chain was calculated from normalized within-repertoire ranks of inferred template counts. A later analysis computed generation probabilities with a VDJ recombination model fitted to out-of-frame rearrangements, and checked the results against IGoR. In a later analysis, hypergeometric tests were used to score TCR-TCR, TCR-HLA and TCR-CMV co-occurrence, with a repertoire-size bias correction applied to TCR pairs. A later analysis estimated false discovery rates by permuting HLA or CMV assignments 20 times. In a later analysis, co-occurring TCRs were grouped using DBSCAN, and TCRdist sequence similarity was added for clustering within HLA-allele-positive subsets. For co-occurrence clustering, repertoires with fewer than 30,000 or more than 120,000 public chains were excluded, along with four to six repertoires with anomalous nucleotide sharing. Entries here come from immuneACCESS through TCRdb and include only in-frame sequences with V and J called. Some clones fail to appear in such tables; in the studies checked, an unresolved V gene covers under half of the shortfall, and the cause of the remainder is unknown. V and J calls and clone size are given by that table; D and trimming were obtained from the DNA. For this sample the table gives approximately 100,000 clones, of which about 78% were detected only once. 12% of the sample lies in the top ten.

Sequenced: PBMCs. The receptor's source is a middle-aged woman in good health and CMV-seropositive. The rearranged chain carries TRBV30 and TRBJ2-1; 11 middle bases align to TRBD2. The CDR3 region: CAWAPLSSGGANEQFF. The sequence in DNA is TGTGCCTGGGCCCCCCTAAGTAGCGGGGGGGCCAATGAGCAGTTCTTC.